Below, one T cell receptor beta chain is given with its context. This clonotype occurred a few times. Its antigen target is currently unknown. No per-base quality is available; no much larger clone lies one base away. These data come from a study of Graves' ophthalmopathy and Graves' hyperthyroidism (dated by TCRdb to the late 2010s). Describing the broader study: Peripheral blood was collected before any treatment was given, at the time of initial diagnosis. TCR beta repertoire signatures were used to distinguish Graves' ophthalmopathy from Graves' hyperthyroidism and to predict progression to ophthalmopathy. In total, over 130 blood samples were TCR-sequenced: 40 to 45 ophthalmopathy, 75 hyperthyroidism and 17 hyperthyroidism-to-ophthalmopathy patients. A discovery set of 95 to 100 patients (43 ophthalmopathy, 55 to 65 stable hyperthyroidism) was enrolled to explore V-J signatures distinguishing ophthalmopathy from hyperthyroidism. An independent validation cohort comprised some 19 hyperthyroidism patients and 15 to 17 patients who later progressed from hyperthyroidism to ophthalmopathy. T-cell repertoires of thyroid tissue and blood were compared in about six hyperthyroidism patients. Once sampling was done, hyperthyroidism patients were given methimazole at a starting dose of 30 mg daily, while ophthalmopathy patients were given high-dose intravenous methylprednisolone. The 100 discovery patients were divided at random into training and test sets in a 7:3 ratio.

TCR beta CDR3 regions were amplified from RNA transcripts for repertoire sequencing. The first round was an RT-PCR using HTBI primers with the Qiagen OneStep RT-PCR kit, and this first round was followed by a second-round multiplex PCR, then size selection and purification. Sequencing of the libraries was carried out on an Illumina HiSeq2000 in paired-end mode with 100 bp reads. As for the original processing: SOAPnuke was used to process the reads, removing any read that contained adapters or uncalled bases, had a mean Phred below 15, or lacked an exact match to the constant primer or identifier. COPE v1.2.5 was used to merge high-quality paired reads. Clonotypes were defined as unique nucleotide sequences and were aligned to IMGT TRB V, D and J references using MiTCR v1.1. Analysis was restricted to V-J combinations with a frequency above 0.0001, which covered about 99% of repertoires. A TCR clonal expansion and chaos score per V-J combination was defined as the ratio of F50 clonal expansion to chaos observed in the TCRdist matrix. Welch's t-statistics and random forest were used to reduce the features to roughly 14 V-J combinations, which were then used as input to a naive Bayes classifier. The similarity between thyroid and blood repertoires was quantified using the Morisita-Horn index. The public reads were quality trimmed at Q25 with fastp and then assembled into clones with MiXCR by TCRdb, keeping productive beta chains. CDR3 protein duplicates are merged, each entry listing the most common genes and DNA. These V and J calls are TCRdb output, not the study's own analysis. The sample table holds 15,000 to 20,000 distinct CDR3 sequences, of which 46% were seen once. The ten biggest clones cover about 25% of the sample.

V trim: 5 bases; J trim: 3 bases; unmatched bases: 10. The CDR3 spans 16 residues, from the cysteine through the phenylalanine. Kept here is only the CDR3 DNA, which spans 48 bases and is read in frame from base 1. CDR1 MDHEN and CDR2 SYDVKM were looked up in the germline V gene. Overall study results and their limits: Most expanded thyroid clonotypes with a frequency above 0.001 also appeared in blood, which suggests that blood repertoires may reflect the immune response in the thyroid. Sample size was not predetermined statistically, and investigators were not blinded to group allocation. In cross-validation, the 13-signature model distinguished ophthalmopathy from stable hyperthyroidism with 85% to 90% sensitivity and almost 83% specificity, and in the test set the corresponding values were approximately 80% and 68%. In validation, the model predicted ophthalmopathy progression with 55% to 71% sensitivity and 72% to 80% specificity; about a dozen predicted patients were CT-confirmed with GO in a median of around 6 months.

Hyperthyroidism was defined as stable when no progression to ophthalmopathy occurred within 18 months of follow-up. Patients with hyperthyroidism were aged 18 to 65 years, had been newly diagnosed, and had a disease duration of less than 2 months. Anyone with other autoimmune diseases, uncontrolled infections, pregnancy or lactation was excluded from the study. Clinical symptoms, serum thyroxine, TRAb, thyroid ultrasound and orbital computed tomography formed the basis of the diagnosis. Ficoll-Paque density gradient centrifugation was used to isolate PBMCs from about 9.4 ml of fresh peripheral blood. Trizol reagent was used to extract the total RNA, and its quality was then checked on an Agilent 2100 Bioanalyzer.

The chain is made from TRBV28 and TRBJ2-3; TRBD1 agrees with 8 junctional bases. The sequencing input was peripheral blood. The clonotype originates from a woman in her thirties or forties with stable Graves' hyperthyroidism. Donor details come from another sample of the same person, matched by shared clones. The CDR3 sequence is CASSPETGVVTDTQYF. The DNA sequence follows: TGTGCCAGCAGTCCCGAGACAGGGGTGGTGACAGATACGCAGTATTTT.